Each of the 2 T cell receptor beta chains below was sequenced from the same sample in a study of CD8 T cells in Susac syndrome. cDNA came from around 0.5 to 1 ug RNA primed by random hexamers. TCRdb re-called the immunoSEQ multiplex PCR reads with MiXCR, one entry per CDR3 protein. Among around 120,000 distinct CDR3 sequences, around 94% were seen once, and the ten largest hold approximately 0.12%. Sequencing was done on a sample of CD4+ T cells from PBMCs. The receptors shown here come from a human donor with multiple sclerosis.

This chain links TRBV19 with TRBJ2-1; tentatively, D is TRBD1 (7 bases). Trimming shortened V by 5 bases and J by 4 bases, and 12 bases separated the two germline ends. The germline V gene encodes CDR1 LNHDA and CDR2 SQIVND (reference sequence). The CDR3 contains 14 residues. For the CDR3, the DNA is TGTGCCAGTAGTTCCCCAGGGGGGTACAATGAGCAGTTCTTC. It translates to CASSSPGGYNEQFF.

The CDR3 coding sequence is TGCGCCAGCAGCTCACGCCCCGACACGGACTATGGCTACACCTTC. Its protein product is CASSSRPDTDYGYTF. The chain employs TRBV4-1 and TRBJ1-2, with D unresolved. Per germline, CDR1 MGHRA and CDR2 YSYEKL. V lost 5 bases to trimming and J lost 3 bases, with 16 bases between them. The CDR3 sequence is 15 residues long.